The rows below give T cell receptor beta chains drawn from one sample of a study of preoperative IRX-2 immunotherapy in early breast cancer. Sequencing used immunoSEQ multiplex PCR; TCRdb keeps in-frame clones, though not all of them. Of tens of thousands of clones in the sample, under 90% were seen once. This material consisted of tumor tissue, taken after IRX-2 immunotherapy. Receptors were obtained from a human donor with breast cancer. The CDR3 runs from the conserved cysteine through the conserved F or W. Each record gives: D gene, CDR3 length, clone size, V gene, J gene, CDR3 protein, CDR3 DNA. A D gene is named only where the DNA matches it firmly. Where a row states a size, it is once, few, many or the class of an expanded clone; other rows omit it.

.	13	.	TRBV6-8	TRBJ2-1	CASRTSAGNEQFF	TGTGCCAGCAGGACTAGTGCGGGCAATGAGCAGTTCTTC
TRBD1	14	.	TRBV11-3	TRBJ1-2	CASSWTGSLYGYTF	TGTGCCAGCAGCTGGACAGGTTCCCTCTATGGCTACACCTTC
TRBD1	13	.	TRBV7-1	TRBJ1-2	CASSWDRDYGYTF	TGTGCCAGCAGCTGGGACAGAGACTATGGCTACACCTTC
.	14	.	TRBV5-1	TRBJ1-1	CASTVGEMNTEAFF	TGCGCCAGCACTGTCGGGGAAATGAACACTGAAGCTTTCTTT
TRBD2	15	.	TRBV7-1	TRBJ2-7	CASSLGLAATYEQYF	TGTGCCAGCAGCTTGGGACTAGCGGCAACCTACGAGCAGTACTTC
.	15	once	TRBV6-8	TRBJ2-3	CASSAIPRPTDTQYF	TGTGCCAGCAGTGCGATACCCCGGCCCACAGATACGCAGTATTTT
TRBD1	15	.	TRBV18	TRBJ2-3	CASSPNGQATDTQYF	TGTGCCAGCTCACCAAACGGACAGGCCACAGATACGCAGTATTTT
.	15	.	TRBV6-8	TRBJ2-5	CASSYSRTGWETQYF	TGTGCCAGCAGTTACTCGAGAACAGGGTGGGAGACCCAGTACTTC
TRBD2	15	.	TRBV23-1	TRBJ2-7	CASSQVAGNSYEQYF	TGCGCCAGCAGCCAAGTAGCGGGAAACTCCTACGAGCAGTACTTC
.	15	.	TRBV19	TRBJ1-5	CASIEQGLSNQPQHF	TGTGCCAGTATAGAACAGGGACTTAGCAATCAGCCCCAGCATTTT
.	13	.	TRBV6-8	TRBJ2-5	CASSYSEQETQYF	TGTGCCAGCAGTTACTCGGAGCAAGAGACCCAGTACTTC
.	13	.	TRBV12-5	TRBJ1-1	CASGLSVNTEAFF	TGTGCTAGTGGTTTATCGGTGAACACTGAAGCTTTCTTT
.	15	few	TRBV11-3	TRBJ1-2	CASSLGDTANYGYTF	TGTGCCAGCAGCTTGGGTGATACAGCAAACTATGGCTACACCTTC
.	17	.	TRBV6-8	TRBJ2-1	CASSYSGSGSPKNEQFF	TGTGCCAGCAGTTACTCTGGGTCGGGCTCCCCTAAAAATGAGCAGTTCTTC
.	16	.	TRBV7-1	TRBJ2-4	CASSSPGSSFKNIQYF	TGTGCCAGCAGCTCCCCTGGCTCCAGCTTTAAAAACATTCAGTACTTC
TRBD2	17	.	TRBV11-3	TRBJ2-3	CASRPIRGAGETDTQYF	TGTGCCAGCAGGCCTATCCGAGGAGCGGGGGAGACAGATACGCAGTATTTT
.	14	.	TRBV5-1	TRBJ1-4	CASSLEQGNEKLFF	TGCGCCAGCAGCTTGGAACAAGGGAATGAAAAACTGTTTTTT
TRBD1	13	.	TRBV7-4	TRBJ2-5	CASSADRAETQYF	TGTGCCAGCAGCGCGGACAGGGCAGAGACCCAGTACTTC
TRBD1	15	.	TRBV6-8	TRBJ1-6	CASSWGDRGSAPLHF	TGTGCCAGCAGTTGGGGCGACAGGGGGTCGGCACCCCTCCACTTT
.	13	.	TRBV6-8	TRBJ1-1	CASTTFGSSEAFF	TGTGCCAGCACCACCTTTGGGAGCTCTGAAGCTTTCTTT
TRBD1	15	.	TRBV28	TRBJ1-4	CASSPIDRAREKLFF	TGTGCCAGCAGTCCTATTGACAGGGCTCGGGAAAAACTGTTTTTT
.	12	.	TRBV6-8	TRBJ2-7	CASSDYRYEQYF	TGTGCCAGCAGTGACTACCGCTACGAGCAGTACTTC
TRBD2	15	.	TRBV7-6	TRBJ2-1	CASSWGLARDNEQFF	TGTGCCAGCAGCTGGGGACTAGCCAGGGACAATGAGCAGTTCTTC
.	17	.	TRBV29-1	TRBJ2-1	CASSQGLLASWYNEQFF	TGCGCCAGCAGCCAAGGATTACTAGCCAGCTGGTACAATGAGCAGTTCTTC
.	12	.	TRBV30	TRBJ1-2	CAWSTQGYGYTF	TGTGCCTGGAGTACACAGGGCTATGGCTACACCTTC
.	15	.	TRBV11-3	TRBJ2-2	CASSWDPRGTGELFF	TGTGCCAGCAGCTGGGACCCCCGGGGCACCGGGGAGCTGTTTTTT
.	12	.	TRBV30	TRBJ1-1	CALSGTNTEAFF	TGTGCCCTAAGTGGGACCAACACTGAAGCTTTCTTT
TRBD1	16	.	TRBV11-3	TRBJ1-1	CASSFKQGIMNTEAFF	TGTGCCAGCAGCTTTAAACAGGGGATCATGAACACTGAAGCTTTCTTT
.	13	.	TRBV6-8	TRBJ1-2	CASRPGGNYGYTF	TGTGCCAGCAGACCGGGGGGGAACTATGGCTACACCTTC
.	13	.	TRBV29-1	TRBJ2-1	CSVEDDLQEEQFF	TGCAGCGTTGAAGATGACCTACAGGAGGAGCAGTTCTTC
TRBD1	16	.	TRBV5-1	TRBJ2-7	CASSSRDSFPSYEQYF	TGCGCCAGCAGCTCCCGGGACAGCTTTCCCTCCTACGAGCAGTACTTC
TRBD2	16	.	TRBV19	TRBJ2-3	CASSKTSGGHADTQYF	TGTGCCAGTAGTAAAACTAGCGGGGGCCACGCAGATACGCAGTATTTT
TRBD1	14	.	TRBV6-8	TRBJ1-1	CAINDRVENTEAFF	TGTGCCATCAATGACAGGGTGGAGAACACTGAAGCTTTCTTT
.	15	.	TRBV18	TRBJ1-4	CASSPSRQGGEKLFF	TGTGCCAGCTCACCTTCCCGCCAGGGCGGTGAAAAACTGTTTTTT
.	14	.	TRBV6-8	TRBJ1-5	CASSSRSEGQPQHF	TGTGCCAGCAGTTCAAGGTCAGAGGGTCAGCCCCAGCATTTT
.	17	.	TRBV19	TRBJ1-1	CASSGRTGTGWRTEAFF	TGTGCCAGTAGTGGGCGAACCGGGACTGGTTGGCGGACTGAAGCTTTCTTT
TRBD2	16	.	TRBV23-1	TRBJ2-3	CASSQTSGGGTDTQYF	TGCGCCAGCAGCCAAACTAGCGGGGGGGGCACAGATACGCAGTATTTT
.	15	.	TRBV11-3	TRBJ2-1	CASSLGSYSYNEQFF	TGTGCCAGCAGCTTAGGGTCTTACAGTTACAATGAGCAGTTCTTC
.	15	once	TRBV6-8	TRBJ1-5	CASSNDGNSNQPQHF	TGTGCCAGCAGCAATGACGGGAATAGCAATCAGCCCCAGCATTTT
.	16	.	TRBV15	TRBJ2-3	CATSRDISGSTDTQYF	TGTGCCACCAGCAGAGATATATCGGGGAGCACAGATACGCAGTATTTT
.	15	.	TRBV6-8	TRBJ1-1	CASSYRVRVYVEAFF	TGTGCCAGCAGTTACCGGGTCAGGGTATATGTTGAAGCTTTCTTT
.	19	once	TRBV7-4	TRBJ2-3	CASSLEGSLAEGGTDTQYF	TGTGCCAGCAGCTTAGAAGGGTCGCTAGCGGAGGGGGGCACAGATACGCAGTATTTT
.	16	.	TRBV22-1	TRBJ2-3	CASSTRQGRGTDTQYF	TGTGCCAGCAGTACCAGACAGGGGCGCGGCACAGATACGCAGTATTTT
.	15	once	TRBV6-8	TRBJ2-2	CASSYKTGNTGELFF	TGTGCCAGCAGTTACAAGACAGGCAACACCGGGGAGCTGTTTTTT
TRBD1	14	.	TRBV6-8	TRBJ1-1	CASRFRDSHTEAFF	TGTGCCAGCAGGTTCCGGGACAGTCACACTGAAGCTTTCTTT
.	14	.	TRBV6-8	TRBJ2-7	CASSYGGSASEQYF	TGTGCCAGCAGTTACGGCGGTTCGGCCTCCGAGCAGTACTTC
TRBD1	13	.	TRBV18	TRBJ2-7	CASSPGTGYEQYF	TGTGCCAGCTCACCCGGGACAGGCTACGAGCAGTACTTC
.	16	.	TRBV19	TRBJ1-3	CASSIDPRPTGNTIYF	TGTGCCAGTAGTATTGATCCCAGGCCGACTGGAAACACCATATATTTT
.	12	.	TRBV6-8	TRBJ2-2	CASSFPYGELFF	TGTGCCAGCAGTTTCCCCTACGGGGAGCTGTTTTTT
TRBD2	16	.	TRBV6-8	TRBJ2-1	CAISRVTSGGSGEQFF	TGTGCCATCAGTCGTGTGACTAGCGGGGGTTCGGGTGAGCAGTTCTTC
.	14	.	TRBV11-3	TRBJ1-5	CASSYDSGNQPQHF	TGTGCCAGCAGCTATGACAGCGGCAATCAGCCCCAGCATTTT
.	14	few	TRBV28	TRBJ2-3	CASLTGGSTDTQYF	TGTGCCAGCCTCACGGGCGGGAGCACAGATACGCAGTATTTT
TRBD1	14	once	TRBV19	TRBJ1-4	CASNYRGKNEKLFF	TGTGCCAGTAATTACAGGGGCAAGAATGAAAAACTGTTTTTT
.	15	.	TRBV6-8	TRBJ1-1	CASSYFTDGSTEAFF	TGTGCCAGCAGTTACTTTACTGATGGGAGCACTGAAGCTTTCTTT
.	16	.	TRBV11-3	TRBJ1-1	CASSLGLRGWDTEAFF	TGTGCCAGCAGCTTGGGGTTAAGAGGTTGGGACACTGAAGCTTTCTTT